Sequencing of this T cell receptor (beta chain) was carried out in a study of molecular identifiers for immune sequencing clone quantification. Overall study findings and caveats: A single cell's spiked Jurkat TCR RNA was reportedly detectable among fewer than 1.1 million naive cells. Clonotypes surpassing 20 RNA copies contained over 99% of effector molecules, versus under 1% in naive cells.

This CDR3 comprises 19 residues. Germline-derived CDR1 and CDR2 are SGHAT and FQNNGV. Trimming shortened V by 5 bases and J by 2 bases, and 22 bases separated the two germline ends. The table lists this clonotype with many counts. Its specificity is unknown. Sorting isolated naive CD8 T cells as CD8+CD4-CCR7+CD45RA+ events. With listed TCR primers and previously described methods, bulk TCR libraries were prepared. TCRdb processed the PCR reads anew with MiXCR; each CDR3 protein has one entry. There are 50,000 to 75,000 distinct CDR3 sequences in the sample; roughly a fifth occur only once, and 1.4% to 1.5% lies in the top ten.

The TCR originated in a human donor in good health. Some libraries in this study had Jurkat cell RNA spiked in. Sequenced: naive CD8+ T cells from blood, with Jurkat cell RNA spiked in. Subset of the sample: FACS-sorted CD8+CD4-CCR7+CD45RA+ naive T cells. The J gene is TRBJ2-6, the V gene TRBV11-2, with TRBD1 as a possible D gene (6 bases). Here the CDR3 reads CASSRFAQGRRTGANVLTF. The CDR3 DNA sequence: TGTGCCAGCAGCCGATTTGCCCAGGGGCGTAGGACTGGGGCCAACGTCCTGACTTTC.